Listed below are T cell receptor beta chains from one sample, sequenced in a study of cytomegalovirus exposure and HLA in healthy donors. Produced via immunoSEQ multiplex PCR; TCRdb's table is partial and in-frame only. The sample carries approximately 140,000 clones, approximately 84% recorded once. The sample consisted of PBMCs. Every receptor here comes from a woman aged 18 to 35 in good health and CMV-seronegative. The CDR3 runs from the conserved cysteine through the conserved F or W. Each record gives: CDR3 length, D gene, clone size, J gene, V gene, CDR3 protein, CDR3 DNA. D genes are given only for firm matches. Size tells how often a clone was seen (once, few, many) or the class of an expanded clone, and some rows leave it out.

len: 13
d_gene: -
abundance: -
j_gene: TRBJ1-2
v_gene: TRBV5-4
CDR3aa: CASSLTGGRGYTF
CDR3nt: TGTGCCAGCAGCTTGACCGGGGGACGGGGCTACACCTTC

len: 16
d_gene: -
abundance: few
j_gene: TRBJ2-3
v_gene: TRBV5-1
CDR3aa: CASRIPPGQGTDTQYF
CDR3nt: TGCGCCAGCAGGATCCCTCCGGGACAAGGGACAGATACGCAGTATTTT

len: 11
d_gene: -
abundance: few
j_gene: TRBJ1-1
v_gene: TRBV15
CDR3aa: CATSLSTEAFF
CDR3nt: TGTGCCACCAGCTTGAGCACTGAAGCTTTCTTT

len: 13
d_gene: TRBD1
abundance: once
j_gene: TRBJ2-2
v_gene: TRBV29-1
CDR3aa: CSVATGGTGELFF
CDR3nt: TGCAGCGTGGCGACAGGGGGCACCGGGGAGCTGTTTTTT

len: 10
d_gene: -
abundance: -
j_gene: TRBJ2-7
v_gene: TRBV5-8
CDR3aa: CASSLREQYF
CDR3nt: TGTGCCAGCAGCCTTAGAGAGCAGTACTTC

len: 16
d_gene: TRBD2
abundance: -
j_gene: TRBJ2-5
v_gene: TRBV4-1
CDR3aa: CASSHGTSGFQETQYF
CDR3nt: TGCGCCAGCAGCCACGGGACTAGCGGGTTTCAAGAGACCCAGTACTTC

len: 16
d_gene: TRBD2
abundance: -
j_gene: TRBJ2-7
v_gene: TRBV7-9
CDR3aa: CASSSSLAGGNLLQYF
CDR3nt: TGTGCCAGCAGCTCCTCTCTAGCGGGGGGCAACCTCTTGCAGTACTTC

len: 12
d_gene: -
abundance: few
j_gene: TRBJ2-7
v_gene: TRBV5-6
CDR3aa: CASSLQGYEQYF
CDR3nt: TGTGCCAGCAGCTTACAGGGTTACGAGCAGTACTTC

len: 14
d_gene: TRBD1
abundance: -
j_gene: TRBJ2-7
v_gene: TRBV6-6
CDR3aa: CASSSPDRAYEQYF
CDR3nt: TGTGCCAGCAGTTCTCCGGACAGGGCCTACGAGCAGTACTTC

len: 16
d_gene: -
abundance: once
j_gene: TRBJ2-7
v_gene: TRBV15
CDR3aa: CATSRDQALAGNEQYF
CDR3nt: TGTGCCACCAGCAGAGATCAGGCCTTGGCCGGGAACGAGCAGTACTTC

len: 14
d_gene: -
abundance: -
j_gene: TRBJ2-6
v_gene: TRBV27
CDR3aa: CASRGGVGANVLTF
CDR3nt: TGTGCCTCTAGGGGGGGGGTTGGGGCCAACGTCCTGACTTTC

len: 11
d_gene: -
abundance: -
j_gene: TRBJ2-7
v_gene: TRBV20-1
CDR3aa: CSASDTYEQYF
CDR3nt: TGCAGTGCTAGCGATACCTACGAGCAGTACTTC

len: 14
d_gene: -
abundance: -
j_gene: TRBJ1-3
v_gene: TRBV29-1
CDR3aa: CSVEEGGAGNTIYF
CDR3nt: TGCAGCGTTGAAGAAGGGGGGGCTGGAAACACCATATATTTT

len: 15
d_gene: TRBD2
abundance: -
j_gene: TRBJ2-7
v_gene: TRBV5-8
CDR3aa: CASSLGLAGNYEQYF
CDR3nt: TGTGCCAGCAGCTTAGGTCTAGCGGGAAACTACGAGCAGTACTTC

len: 13
d_gene: -
abundance: -
j_gene: TRBJ1-5
v_gene: TRBV6-1
CDR3aa: CASSDLENQPQHF
CDR3nt: TGTGCCAGCAGTGACCTCGAGAATCAGCCCCAGCATTTT

len: 14
d_gene: -
abundance: -
j_gene: TRBJ1-2
v_gene: TRBV6-6
CDR3aa: CASSYLLQANGYTF
CDR3nt: TGTGCCAGCAGTTACCTTCTACAGGCTAATGGCTACACCTTC

len: 12
d_gene: -
abundance: -
j_gene: TRBJ1-1
v_gene: TRBV30
CDR3aa: CAWSPSDSEAFF
CDR3nt: TGTGCCTGGAGTCCGTCGGACTCTGAAGCTTTCTTT

len: 13
d_gene: TRBD2
abundance: -
j_gene: TRBJ2-2
v_gene: TRBV5-1
CDR3aa: CASRAGRDGELFF
CDR3nt: TGCGCCAGCAGGGCCGGGAGGGACGGGGAGCTGTTTTTT

len: 15
d_gene: -
abundance: few
j_gene: TRBJ2-1
v_gene: TRBV6-1
CDR3aa: CASSEQLANNNEQFF
CDR3nt: TGTGCCAGCAGTGAGCAGCTAGCGAACAACAATGAGCAGTTCTTC

len: 15
d_gene: -
abundance: once
j_gene: TRBJ2-1
v_gene: TRBV7-2
CDR3aa: CASSLFFGSSTEQFF
CDR3nt: TGTGCCAGCAGCTTATTTTTCGGGAGCTCTACCGAGCAGTTCTTC

len: 15
d_gene: -
abundance: -
j_gene: TRBJ2-2
v_gene: TRBV5-1
CDR3aa: CASSLAPSGTGELFF
CDR3nt: TGCGCCAGCAGCTTGGCGCCGAGTGGTACCGGGGAGCTGTTTTTT

len: 14
d_gene: TRBD2
abundance: few
j_gene: TRBJ2-1
v_gene: TRBV10-2
CDR3aa: CASTPGTSGGEQFF
CDR3nt: TGCGCCAGCACTCCCGGGACTAGCGGGGGTGAGCAGTTCTTC

len: 15
d_gene: -
abundance: -
j_gene: TRBJ2-1
v_gene: TRBV28
CDR3aa: CASSLPERRYNEQFF
CDR3nt: TGTGCCAGCAGCCTCCCCGAGCGAAGATACAATGAGCAGTTCTTC

len: 15
d_gene: -
abundance: few
j_gene: TRBJ2-5
v_gene: TRBV7-8
CDR3aa: CASRLRSGGQETQYF
CDR3nt: TGTGCCAGCAGACTCAGGTCCGGAGGCCAAGAGACCCAGTACTTC

len: 17
d_gene: TRBD2
abundance: -
j_gene: TRBJ2-7
v_gene: TRBV19
CDR3aa: CASTGTSGRLTCGEQYF
CDR3nt: TGTGCCAGTACCGGGACTAGCGGGAGGCTAACGTGCGGCGAGCAGTACTTC

len: 13
d_gene: -
abundance: -
j_gene: TRBJ2-1
v_gene: TRBV30
CDR3aa: CAWTWSSYNEQFF
CDR3nt: TGTGCCTGGACATGGAGCTCCTACAATGAGCAGTTCTTC

len: 16
d_gene: TRBD1
abundance: once
j_gene: TRBJ2-7
v_gene: TRBV5-1
CDR3aa: CATSPTGTKTPYEQYF
CDR3nt: TGCGCCACCTCTCCGACAGGGACCAAAACTCCCTACGAGCAGTACTTC

len: 14
d_gene: TRBD2
abundance: few
j_gene: TRBJ2-5
v_gene: TRBV27
CDR3aa: CASSLSGTSGTQYF
CDR3nt: TGTGCCAGCAGTTTATCCGGGACTAGCGGGACCCAGTACTTC

len: 17
d_gene: -
abundance: -
j_gene: TRBJ2-7
v_gene: TRBV14
CDR3aa: CASSQGNGGIRDYEQYF
CDR3nt: TGTGCCAGCAGCCAAGGGAACGGGGGTATTAGGGACTACGAGCAGTACTTC

len: 15
d_gene: -
abundance: -
j_gene: TRBJ1-3
v_gene: TRBV18
CDR3aa: CASSPTGYSGNTIYF
CDR3nt: TGTGCCAGCTCACCTACAGGCTACTCTGGAAACACCATATATTTT

len: 14
d_gene: -
abundance: -
j_gene: TRBJ2-3
v_gene: TRBV5-1
CDR3aa: CASSLATRTDTQYF
CDR3nt: TGCGCCAGCAGCTTGGCCACCAGAACAGATACGCAGTATTTT

len: 13
d_gene: TRBD1
abundance: -
j_gene: TRBJ2-2
v_gene: TRBV30
CDR3aa: CAFRDRNTGELFF
CDR3nt: TGTGCCTTCAGGGACAGGAACACCGGGGAGCTGTTTTTT

len: 13
d_gene: -
abundance: -
j_gene: TRBJ1-1
v_gene: TRBV6-1
CDR3aa: CASRIRENTEAFF
CDR3nt: TGTGCCAGCAGAATTCGAGAAAACACTGAAGCTTTCTTT

len: 16
d_gene: -
abundance: -
j_gene: TRBJ2-1
v_gene: TRBV25-1
CDR3aa: CASSSPGASSYNEQFF
CDR3nt: TGTGCCAGCAGTAGCCCAGGGGCCAGCTCCTACAATGAGCAGTTCTTC

len: 16
d_gene: TRBD2
abundance: -
j_gene: TRBJ2-5
v_gene: TRBV5-1
CDR3aa: CASSGEIAGGPETQYF
CDR3nt: TGCGCCAGCAGCGGCGAGATAGCGGGAGGGCCAGAGACCCAGTACTTC

len: 14
d_gene: TRBD2
abundance: -
j_gene: TRBJ2-2
v_gene: TRBV6-5
CDR3aa: CASSTTSADGELFF
CDR3nt: TGTGCCAGCAGTACAACTAGCGCGGACGGGGAGCTGTTTTTT

len: 15
d_gene: -
abundance: -
j_gene: TRBJ1-3
v_gene: TRBV7-6
CDR3aa: CASSPREREMNTIYF
CDR3nt: TGTGCCAGCAGCCCCCGGGAGAGGGAGATGAACACCATATATTTT

len: 11
d_gene: -
abundance: -
j_gene: TRBJ1-1
v_gene: TRBV20-1
CDR3aa: CSAKQGNEAFF
CDR3nt: TGCAGTGCTAAACAGGGAAATGAAGCTTTCTTT

len: 14
d_gene: -
abundance: -
j_gene: TRBJ2-7
v_gene: TRBV7-2
CDR3aa: CASSLSYGDYEQYF
CDR3nt: TGTGCCAGCAGCTTAAGTTACGGAGACTACGAGCAGTACTTC

len: 16
d_gene: TRBD1
abundance: -
j_gene: TRBJ1-4
v_gene: TRBV14
CDR3aa: CASSQGTGTANEKLFF
CDR3nt: TGTGCCAGCAGCCAAGGGACCGGGACAGCTAATGAAAAACTGTTTTTT

len: 13
d_gene: -
abundance: once
j_gene: TRBJ2-7
v_gene: TRBV10-1
CDR3aa: CASSVRRGYEQYF
CDR3nt: TGCGCCAGCAGTGTGCGGCGGGGCTACGAGCAGTACTTC

len: 16
d_gene: -
abundance: -
j_gene: TRBJ1-5
v_gene: TRBV4-1
CDR3aa: CASSQEVTYSNQPQHF
CDR3nt: TGCGCCAGCAGCCAAGAGGTCACATATAGCAATCAGCCCCAGCATTTT

len: 16
d_gene: -
abundance: -
j_gene: TRBJ2-1
v_gene: TRBV5-5
CDR3aa: CASSPPLATSYYEQFF
CDR3nt: TGTGCCAGCAGCCCCCCTTTAGCGACTAGTTATTATGAGCAGTTCTTC

len: 18
d_gene: -
abundance: -
j_gene: TRBJ1-1
v_gene: TRBV4-1
CDR3aa: CASSQDPAYEVGRTEAFF
CDR3nt: TGCGCCAGCAGCCAAGATCCAGCGTATGAGGTTGGGAGAACTGAAGCTTTCTTT

len: 17
d_gene: TRBD1
abundance: once
j_gene: TRBJ1-5
v_gene: TRBV27
CDR3aa: CASRGTGFGTTIQPQHF
CDR3nt: TGTGCCAGCAGAGGGACAGGGTTCGGAACAACGATTCAGCCCCAGCATTTT